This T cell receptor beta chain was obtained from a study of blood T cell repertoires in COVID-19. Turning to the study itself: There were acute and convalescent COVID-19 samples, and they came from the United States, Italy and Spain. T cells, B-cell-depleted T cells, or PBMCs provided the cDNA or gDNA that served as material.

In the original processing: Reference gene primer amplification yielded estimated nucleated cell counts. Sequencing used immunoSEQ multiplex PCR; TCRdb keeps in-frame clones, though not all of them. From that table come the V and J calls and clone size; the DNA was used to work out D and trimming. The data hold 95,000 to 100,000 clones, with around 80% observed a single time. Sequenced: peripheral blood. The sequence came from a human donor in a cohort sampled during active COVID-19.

The CDR3 bases are TGCGCCAGCAGCTTGGGAGGAGGGGTTAATGAAAAACTGTTTTTT. Its protein is CASSLGGGVNEKLFF. This rearrangement joins TRBV5-1 to TRBJ1-4, with D perhaps TRBD1 (5 bases). With 0 bases removed from V and 4 bases from J, the gap between germline ends came to 10 bases. This CDR3 region has 15 residues. Per germline, CDR1 SGHRS and CDR2 YFSETQ.